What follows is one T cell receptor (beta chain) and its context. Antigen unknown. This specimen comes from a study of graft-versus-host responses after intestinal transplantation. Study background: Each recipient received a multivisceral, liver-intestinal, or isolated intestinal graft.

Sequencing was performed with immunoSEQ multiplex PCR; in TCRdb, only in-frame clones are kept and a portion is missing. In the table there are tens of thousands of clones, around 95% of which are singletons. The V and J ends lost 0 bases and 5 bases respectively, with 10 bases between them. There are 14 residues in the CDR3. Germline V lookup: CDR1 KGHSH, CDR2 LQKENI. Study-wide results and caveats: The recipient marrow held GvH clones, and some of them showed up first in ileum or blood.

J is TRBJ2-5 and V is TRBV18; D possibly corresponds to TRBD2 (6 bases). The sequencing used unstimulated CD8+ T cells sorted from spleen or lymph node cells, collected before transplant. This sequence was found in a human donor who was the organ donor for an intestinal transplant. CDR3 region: CASSPPRGPETQYF. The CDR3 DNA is TGTGCCAGCTCACCACCGCGGGGCCCGGAGACCCAGTACTTC.